This TCR beta chain is from a study of cytomegalovirus exposure and HLA in healthy donors. Both 60 Vbeta primers and 13 Jbeta primers went into the PCR. This table comes from immunoSEQ multiplex PCR, and its TCRdb copy is limited to in-frame clones, with some not included. The sample contains about 150,000 clones, about 81% of which appear only once. A note on this clone: The antigen remains undetermined.

Study observations and caveats: CMV serostatus alone was available as immune exposure information. Earlier analysis found most TCR beta V segments productive about 87% or about 30% of the time. The study reported that TCR beta sequences accurately predicted HLA-A and HLA-B alleles in most subjects. Later analysis identified a missense DCLRE1C variant that was linked to TCR beta V- and J-gene trimming.

The length of the CDR3 is 14 residues. The V and J ends lost 6 bases and 4 bases, in that order; junction bases with no gene match: 8. From germline, CDR1 is SEHNR and CDR2 FQNEAQ (reference sequence). The receptor's source is a man younger than 45 in good health and CMV-seronegative. Sequencing used PBMCs. The V call is TRBV7-9, the J call TRBJ2-5, with 7 bases identical to TRBD2. CDR3 coding DNA: TGTGCCAGCAGATACGAGACGGGAGGAGAGACCCAGTACTTC. Its protein is CASRYETGGETQYF.